This T cell receptor beta chain was identified in a study of technical replicates of blood from several donors. This CDR3 has 15 residues. Germline lookup yields CDR1 SGHDT and CDR2 YYEEEE. V lost 4 bases and J lost 4; bases outside the gene matches: 8. Assay used: immunoSEQ multiplex PCR; TCRdb lists only in-frame clones, some missing. This table holds 60,000 to 65,000 clones, approximately 86% found once. The TCR was taken from a human donor in good health. Some clones in this sample may be carry-over from other donors' samples. The chain recombines TRBV5-6 with TRBJ2-7, with 10 bases identical to TRBD1. The specimen was PBMCs. The CDR3 region is CASSQTGQGVYEQYF. The DNA for the CDR3 is TGTGCCAGCAGCCAAACCGGACAGGGGGTTTACGAGCAGTACTTC.